This T cell receptor beta chain came from a study of cytomegalovirus exposure and HLA in healthy donors. This CDR3 spans 13 amino acids. Trimming pared 2 bases from V and 2 bases from J, leaving 3 bases between. Germline assignment: CDR1 LNHDA and CDR2 SQIVND (reference sequence). PCR employed 60 Vbeta and 13 Jbeta primers. This table comes from immunoSEQ multiplex PCR, and its TCRdb copy is limited to in-frame clones, with some not included. Of around 150,000 clones listed, 80% are singletons. As concerns this clone: The antigen remains undetermined.

Study-level points and caveats: Several of the most significant clusters appeared linked to common viral pathogens, based on a later analysis.

Specimen: PBMCs. The receptor was derived from a man between 18 and 35 years old in good health and CMV-seropositive. The chain couples TRBV19 to TRBJ2-2; D unresolved. The CDR3, as DNA: TGTGCCAGTAGTATACATAACACCGGGGAGCTGTTTTTT. Translated: CASSIHNTGELFF.